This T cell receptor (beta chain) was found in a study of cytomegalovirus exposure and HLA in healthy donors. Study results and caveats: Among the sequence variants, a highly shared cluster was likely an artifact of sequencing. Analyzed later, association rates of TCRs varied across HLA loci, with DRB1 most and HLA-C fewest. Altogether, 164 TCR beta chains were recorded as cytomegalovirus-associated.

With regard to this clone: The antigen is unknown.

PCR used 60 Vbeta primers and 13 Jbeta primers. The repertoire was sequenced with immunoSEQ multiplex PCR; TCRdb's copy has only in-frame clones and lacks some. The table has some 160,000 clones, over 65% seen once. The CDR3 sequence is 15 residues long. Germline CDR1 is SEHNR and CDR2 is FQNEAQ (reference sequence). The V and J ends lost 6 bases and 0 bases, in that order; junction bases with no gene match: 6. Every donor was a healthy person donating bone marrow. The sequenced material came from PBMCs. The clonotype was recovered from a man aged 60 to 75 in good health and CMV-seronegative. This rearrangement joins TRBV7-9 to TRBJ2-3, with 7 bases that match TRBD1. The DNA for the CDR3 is TGTGCCAGCAGTGCCGGGACAGCTAGCACAGATACGCAGTATTTT. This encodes CASSAGTASTDTQYF.